Following are 25 T cell receptor beta chains from one sample sequenced in a study of human T cells and chemical hapten exposure. TCRdb used MiXCR to reprocess the RACE reads, holding one entry per CDR3 protein. The sample lists about 51,000 distinct CDR3 sequences; roughly 9.9% were seen once. Described time point: pre-sensitization, week 0. The treatment is: therapeutic diphenylcyclopropenone sensitization with weekly scalp DPC. The input for sequencing was whole blood, taken in connection with sensitization to the hapten diphenylcyclopropenone (DPC). The receptor source for this set is a woman aged 40 to 50 with alopecia areata. Some clones in this sample may be carry-over from other donors' samples.

The V call is TRBV7-9, the J call TRBJ1-6; maybe TRBD1 (6 bases). With 5 bases removed from V and 6 bases from J, the gap between germline ends came to 11 bases. CDR1 and CDR2 (germline): SEHNR, FQNEAQ (reference sequence). There are 14 residues in the CDR3. The CDR3 sequence is CASSPIQGNSPLHF. CDR3 coding DNA: TGTGCCAGCAGCCCCATACAGGGTAATTCACCCCTCCACTTT.

This clonotype was observed a handful of times. The chain recombines TRBV2 with TRBJ1-4; 10 bases fit TRBD1. CDR1 is SNHLY and CDR2 is FYNNEI in the germline V gene. With 6 bases clipped from V and 7 bases from J, the junction kept 2 bases outside the gene matches. This CDR3 has 13 residues. CDR3 region: CASSRDRGEKLFF. CDR3 bases: TGTGCCAGCAGCCGGGACAGGGGTGAAAAACTGTTTTTT.

At least ten counts were recorded for this clonotype. This chain uses TRBV6-2 or TRBV6-3 with TRBJ2-1; no definite D call. The CDR3 extends over 14 amino acids. CDR1 is MNHEY, CDR2 SVGEGT, per germline. Trimming pared 6 bases from V and 0 bases from J, leaving 9 bases between. The CDR3: CASRRRSSYNEQFF. The CDR3 DNA reads as TGTGCCAGCAGAAGGCGAAGCTCCTACAATGAGCAGTTCTTC.

V and J are TRBV7-3 and TRBJ1-1; no clear D gene. CDR1 is SGHTA and CDR2 is FQGTGA in the germline V gene. The CDR3 runs 13 residues. The V end lost 6 bases, the J end lost 0 bases, and 8 bases lay between the germline ends. The CDR3 coding sequence is TGTGCCAGCAGTGAGAGGATGAACACTGAAGCTTTCTTT. This encodes CASSERMNTEAFF.

This clonotype occurred many times. This CDR3 is CASSHSRDSSTGELFF. CDR3 bases: TGCGCCAGCAGCCATAGCCGGGACAGCAGCACCGGGGAGCTGTTTTTT. The chain uses TRBV4-1 and TRBJ2-2; TRBD1 aligns across 7 bases. This CDR3 has 16 residues. Germline CDR1 reads MGHRA; CDR2 reads YSYEKL. The V and J ends lost 3 bases and 4 bases, in that order; junction bases with no gene match: 8.

This sequence joins TRBV29-1 and TRBJ1-1; tentative D call: TRBD1 (6 bases). V gave up 5 bases and J gave up 0 bases, with 13 bases separating them. From germline, CDR1 is SQVTM and CDR2 ANQGSEA. This CDR3 region has 14 residues. The CDR3 DNA is TGCAGCGTTTATGGGACAAGCTTGAACACTGAAGCTTTCTTT. Translating gives CSVYGTSLNTEAFF.

This clonotype is termed medium-sized. The rearrangement uses TRBV13 and TRBJ1-1; a weak D match, TRBD1 (5 bases). CDR3 length: 15 residues. Germline values: CDR1 PRHDT, CDR2 FYEKMQ (reference sequence). V was trimmed by 5 bases and J by 5 bases, leaving 18 bases between them. The CDR3 DNA reads TGTGCCAGCAGCATTTGGACAACCTGGGGGACTGAAGCTTTCTTT. It codes for CASSIWTTWGTEAFF.

This clonotype was observed at least ten times. The gene calls are TRBV30 and TRBJ2-2; D tentatively fits TRBD1 or TRBD2 (5 bases each). The CDR3 is made up of 12 amino acids. Germline CDR1 reads GTSNPN; CDR2 reads SVGIG (reference sequence). V gave up 3 bases and J gave up 5 bases, with 7 bases separating them. Here the CDR3 reads CAWSEGTGELFF. CDR3 sequence (DNA): TGTGCCTGGAGCGAGGGGACCGGGGAGCTGTTTTTT.

This chain links TRBV7-9 with TRBJ1-6, with TRBD1 as a possible D gene (5 bases). There are 15 residues in the CDR3. V lost 4 bases and J lost 1, with 8 bases in between. Germline-derived CDR1 and CDR2 are SEHNR and FQNEAQ (reference sequence). The DNA of the CDR3 is TGTGCCAGCAGCTCCTCAGGGTCCTATAATTCACCCCTCCACTTT. Protein sequence: CASSSSGSYNSPLHF.

At least ten counts were recorded for this clonotype. This rearrangement joins TRBV6-5 to TRBJ2-7; 9 positions agree with TRBD1. J gave up 8 bases and V 10 bases, and 15 bases lay outside the gene matches. Germline CDR1 reads MNHEY; CDR2 reads SVGAGI. The CDR3 extends over 14 amino acids. The CDR3 DNA sequence: TGTGCCACCCAGTCCGGGACAGGGAACGGTAAGCAGTACTTC. It codes for CATQSGTGNGKQYF.

This clonotype was found many times. The J gene is TRBJ1-1, the V gene TRBV11-2; no definite D call. The CDR3 spans 14 residues. Germline-derived CDR1 and CDR2 are SGHAT and FQNNGV. V dropped 5 bases and J dropped 3 bases, with 13 bases sitting between them. CDR3 in amino acids: CASSPRPDYTEAFF. In nucleotides, the CDR3 is TGTGCCAGCAGCCCCCGGCCAGATTACACTGAAGCTTTCTTT.

The rearrangement uses TRBV29-1 and TRBJ1-1; D possibly corresponds to TRBD1 (5 bases). V gave up 4 bases and J gave up 0 bases, with 12 bases separating them. CDR1 is SQVTM, CDR2 ANQGSEA, per germline. The CDR3 runs to 14 residues. CDR3 DNA: TGCAGCGTTGGGGGGGTGGAGGTGAACACTGAAGCTTTCTTT. It yields the protein CSVGGVEVNTEAFF.

At least ten counts were recorded for this clonotype. The rearrangement uses TRBV6-6 and TRBJ2-7; D perhaps matches TRBD1 (6 bases). V lost 6 bases and J 2 bases, leaving 11 bases between the germline ends. Per the germline V gene, CDR1 is MNHNY and CDR2 is SVGAGI (reference sequence). The CDR3 is 13 amino acids. CDR3 in DNA: TGTGCCAGCAGCATTGACAGGACCTACGAGCAGTACTTC. This codes for CASSIDRTYEQYF.

The V call is TRBV12-5, the J call TRBJ2-2; 7 bases fit TRBD1. This CDR3 is 15 amino acids long. The V segment lost 7 bases and the J segment 4 bases; nucleotides outside the gene matches: 9. Germline CDR1 is LGHNT and CDR2 is FRNRAP. CDR3 sequence: CASATTGSSTGELFF. DNA of the CDR3: TGTGCTAGTGCCACGACAGGGTCGAGCACCGGGGAGCTGTTTTTT.

The chain employs TRBV6-5 and TRBJ1-1, with D possibly TRBD1 on 6 matching bases. The CDR3 is made up of 15 amino acids. The V and J ends lost 6 bases and 0 bases respectively, with 14 bases between them. From germline, CDR1 is MNHEY and CDR2 SVGAGI. The CDR3 reads CASSLTGFMNTEAFF. The CDR3 bases are TGTGCCAGCAGCCTGACAGGATTTATGAACACTGAAGCTTTCTTT.

This clonotype was observed a handful of times. The chain carries TRBV7-2 and TRBJ1-1, with 10 positions matching TRBD1. V was clipped by 4 bases and J by 10 bases; unmatched bases: 6. From germline, CDR1 is SGHTA and CDR2 FQGNSA. This CDR3 is built from 13 residues. The CDR3 reads CASSSEDRGRAFF. The CDR3 DNA sequence: TGTGCCAGCAGCTCGGAAGACAGGGGGCGAGCTTTCTTT.

This clonotype showed up many times. This rearrangement joins TRBV20-1 to TRBJ1-5; 8 bases fit TRBD1. The J segment lost 4 bases and the V segment lost 3 bases, leaving 8 bases of the junction unmatched. The CDR3 loop spans 15 amino acids. CDR1 is DFQATT, CDR2 SNEGSKA, per germline (reference sequence). Here the CDR3 reads CSARTGTGPNQPQHF. The CDR3 DNA reads as TGCAGTGCTAGGACAGGGACAGGACCAAATCAGCCCCAGCATTTT.

There are many counts of this clonotype. The chain uses TRBV20-1 and TRBJ2-7; D tentatively reads TRBD1 or TRBD2 (5 bases each). This CDR3 region has 13 residues. The V end lost 6 bases, the J end lost 2 bases, and 14 bases lay between the germline ends. The germline V gene encodes CDR1 DFQATT and CDR2 SNEGSKA (reference sequence). The CDR3 spells CSAARDPTYEQYF. CDR3 nucleotide sequence: TGCAGTGCGGCCCGGGACCCGACCTACGAGCAGTACTTC.

V and J are TRBV19 and TRBJ2-7; 9 bases line up with TRBD2. This CDR3 region has 18 residues. V gave up 3 bases and J gave up 2 bases; unmatched junction bases: 14. Germline CDR1 is LNHDA and CDR2 is SQIVND (reference sequence). The DNA of the CDR3 is TGTGCCAGTAGTATGTCCAGCGGGGGGCTAGGGGTCCCCTACGAGCAGTACTTC. Its translation is CASSMSSGGLGVPYEQYF.

This clonotype was counted between two and nine times. The V and J genes are TRBV7-7 and TRBJ2-2, with no clear D. Trimming cost V 5 bases and J 1 base, with 8 bases left between them. The CDR3 covers 14 residues. Looked up from germline, CDR1 is SSHAT and CDR2 is FNYEAQ (reference sequence). CDR3 coding DNA: TGTGCCAGCAGCCCTGGGGTGAACACCGGGGAGCTGTTTTTT. Encoded protein: CASSPGVNTGELFF.

This clonotype has only a few counts. This sequence joins TRBV29-1 and TRBJ2-1; D is perhaps TRBD2 (5 bases). CDR1 is SQVTM and CDR2 is ANQGSEA in the germline V gene. Trimming removed 8 bases at V and 1 base at J, with 15 bases between. There are 14 residues in the CDR3. In nucleotides, the CDR3 is TGCAGCCCCTTCTTGGTAGCGTCCTACAATGAGCAGTTCTTC. Residues: CSPFLVASYNEQFF.

In this sample, this clonotype turned up many times. The chain is built from TRBV9 and TRBJ1-4; D gene unclear. CDR3 length: 16 amino acids. Deletions cut 2 bases from V and 0 bases from J, with 11 bases between. The germline CDR1 and CDR2 sequences are SGDLS and YYNGEE. This chain's CDR3 is CASSVNPRATNEKLFF. The CDR3 DNA sequence: TGTGCCAGCAGCGTGAATCCGAGGGCAACTAATGAAAAACTGTTTTTT.

This clonotype was counted at least ten times. V is TRBV4-1 and J is TRBJ2-1, with 9 bases identical to TRBD1. Per germline, CDR1 MGHRA and CDR2 YSYEKL. The CDR3 spans 15 residues. Losses at the gene ends were 3 bases for V and 5 bases for J; bases not matched to a gene: 5. The CDR3, as DNA: TGCGCCAGCAGCCAGCCGGGACAGGGTCACAATGAGCAGTTCTTC. It codes for CASSQPGQGHNEQFF.

This clonotype was counted only a few times. The chain is built from TRBV29-1 and TRBJ2-7; D ambiguous. Germline V CDR1 and CDR2: SQVTM, ANQGSEA. V gave up 6 bases and J gave up 7 bases, with 13 bases separating them. The CDR3 sequence is 11 residues long. CDR3 amino acids: CSVSRSDEQYF. CDR3 nucleotides: TGCAGCGTCAGCAGGTCGGATGAGCAGTACTTC.

The chain combines TRBV5-6 with TRBJ2-5; D perhaps matches TRBD1 (6 bases). Germline V CDR1 and CDR2: SGHDT, YYEEEE. Trimming took 1 base from V and 1 from J, leaving 8 bases between them. The CDR3 has 14 residues. CDR3 protein: CASSLWTVQETQYF. The CDR3 DNA sequence: TGTGCCAGCAGCTTGTGGACAGTCCAAGAGACCCAGTACTTC.